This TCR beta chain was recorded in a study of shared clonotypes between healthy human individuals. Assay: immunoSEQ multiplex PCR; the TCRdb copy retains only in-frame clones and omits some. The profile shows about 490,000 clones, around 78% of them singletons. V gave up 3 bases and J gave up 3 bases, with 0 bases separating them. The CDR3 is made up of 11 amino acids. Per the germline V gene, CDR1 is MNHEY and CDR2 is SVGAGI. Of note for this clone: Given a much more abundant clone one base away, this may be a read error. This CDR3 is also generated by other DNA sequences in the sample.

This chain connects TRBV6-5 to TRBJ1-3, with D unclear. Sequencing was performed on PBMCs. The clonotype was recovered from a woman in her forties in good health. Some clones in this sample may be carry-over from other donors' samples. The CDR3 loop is CASSYGNTIYF. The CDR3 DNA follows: TGTGCCAGCAGTTATGGAAACACCATATATTTT.